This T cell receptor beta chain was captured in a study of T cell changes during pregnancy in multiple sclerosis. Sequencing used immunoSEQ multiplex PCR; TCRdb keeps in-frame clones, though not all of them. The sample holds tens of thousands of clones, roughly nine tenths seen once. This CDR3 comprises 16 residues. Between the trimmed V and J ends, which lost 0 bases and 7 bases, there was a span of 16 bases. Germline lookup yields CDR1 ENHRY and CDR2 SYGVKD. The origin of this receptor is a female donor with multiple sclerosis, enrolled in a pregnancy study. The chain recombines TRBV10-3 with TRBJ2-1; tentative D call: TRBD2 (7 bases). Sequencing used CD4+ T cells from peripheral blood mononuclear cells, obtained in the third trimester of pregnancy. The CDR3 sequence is CAISESYREGLNEQFF. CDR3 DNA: TGTGCCATCAGTGAGTCTTACAGGGAGGGGTTGAATGAGCAGTTCTTC.